This T cell receptor beta chain was recorded in a study of cytomegalovirus exposure and HLA in healthy donors. As for the study in general: Across 350 to 400 genotyped donors, just over 80% landed in the Caucasian-associated ancestry cluster.

Findings and caveats of the study: Sequencing had likely introduced a cluster of highly shared sequence variants as an artifact.

A note on this clone: What it binds is unknown.

PCR used 60 Vbeta primers and 13 Jbeta primers. Using immunoSEQ multiplex PCR, the repertoire was profiled, and TCRdb retains in-frame clones only, with some absent. The sample table includes 55,000 to 85,000 clones. The CDR3 is 14 residues long. In germline, CDR1 is MNHEY, CDR2 SVGAGI. The V and J ends lost 5 bases and 5 bases respectively, with 16 bases between them. The V and J genes are TRBV6-5 and TRBJ2-7, with D possibly matching TRBD1 (6 bases). This TCR was sampled from a female donor in good health and CMV-seropositive. The material sequenced was PBMCs. Written as DNA, the CDR3 is TGTGCCAGCAGTAGTGGCAGGGGCTGGGACGAGCAGTACTTC. Amino acid sequence: CASSSGRGWDEQYF.